This T cell receptor beta chain originates from a study of blood T cells in healthy people across ages. Through a sample-barcoded 5' primer and a J-beta primer mix, a second PCR was run for roughly 7 to 12 cycles. Using its own MiXCR run on the 5' RACE reads, TCRdb lists one record per CDR3 protein. The sample lists roughly 1,500,000 distinct CDR3 sequences; about 40% were seen once. This CDR3 comprises 18 residues. J gave up 6 bases and V 0 bases, and 11 bases lay outside the gene matches. Germline CDR1 reads SGHRS; CDR2 reads YFSETQ. Whole-study findings and limits: For the donors, CMV status was unknown and possibly confounded expanded clonotype changes. It was not possible, with unsorted PBMCs, to conclusively compare naive and antigen-experienced cells.

This clonotype was counted between two and nine times. Its antigen is unknown. The sequence was collected from a woman aged 18-30 years in good health. This rearrangement joins TRBV5-1 to TRBJ2-1; TRBD2 agrees at 11 bases. Sequencing was performed on blood. In nucleotides, the CDR3 is TGCGCCAGCAGCTTGGGGCTAGCGGGAGGTGGCATCTCCAATGAGCAGTTCTTC. Translated: CASSLGLAGGGISNEQFF.